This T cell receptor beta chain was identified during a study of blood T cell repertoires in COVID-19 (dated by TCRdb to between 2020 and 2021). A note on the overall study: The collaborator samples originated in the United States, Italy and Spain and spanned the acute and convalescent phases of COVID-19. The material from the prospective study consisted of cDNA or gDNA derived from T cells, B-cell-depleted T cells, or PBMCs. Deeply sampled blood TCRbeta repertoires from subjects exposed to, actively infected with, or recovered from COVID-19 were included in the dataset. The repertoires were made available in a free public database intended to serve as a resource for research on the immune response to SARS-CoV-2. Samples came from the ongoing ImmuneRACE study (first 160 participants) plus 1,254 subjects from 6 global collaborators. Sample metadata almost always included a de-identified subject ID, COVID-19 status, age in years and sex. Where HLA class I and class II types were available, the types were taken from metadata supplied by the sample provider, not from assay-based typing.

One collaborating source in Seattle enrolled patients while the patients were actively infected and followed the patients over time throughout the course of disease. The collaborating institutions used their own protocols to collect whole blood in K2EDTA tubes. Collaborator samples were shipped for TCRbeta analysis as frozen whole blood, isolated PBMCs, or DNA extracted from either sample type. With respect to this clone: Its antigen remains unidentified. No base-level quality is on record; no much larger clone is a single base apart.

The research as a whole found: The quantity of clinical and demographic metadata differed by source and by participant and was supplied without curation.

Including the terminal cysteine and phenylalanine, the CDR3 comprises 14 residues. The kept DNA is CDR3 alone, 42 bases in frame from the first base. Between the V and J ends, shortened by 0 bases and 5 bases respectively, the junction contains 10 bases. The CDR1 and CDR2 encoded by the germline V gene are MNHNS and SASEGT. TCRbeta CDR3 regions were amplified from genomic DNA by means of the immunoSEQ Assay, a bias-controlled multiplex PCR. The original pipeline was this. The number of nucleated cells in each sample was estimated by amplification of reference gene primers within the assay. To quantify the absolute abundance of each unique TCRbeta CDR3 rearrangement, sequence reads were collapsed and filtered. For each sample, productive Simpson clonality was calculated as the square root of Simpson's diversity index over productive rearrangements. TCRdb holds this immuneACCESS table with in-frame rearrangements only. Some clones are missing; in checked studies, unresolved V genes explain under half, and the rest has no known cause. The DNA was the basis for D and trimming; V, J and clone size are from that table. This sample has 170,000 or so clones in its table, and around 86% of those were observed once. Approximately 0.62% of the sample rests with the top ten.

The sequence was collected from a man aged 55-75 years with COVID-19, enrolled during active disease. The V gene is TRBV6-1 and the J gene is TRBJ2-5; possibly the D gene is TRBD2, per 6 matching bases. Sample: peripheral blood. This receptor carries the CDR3 CASSEAGGRETQYF. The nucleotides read TGTGCCAGCAGTGAAGCTGGAGGGAGGGAGACCCAGTACTTC.